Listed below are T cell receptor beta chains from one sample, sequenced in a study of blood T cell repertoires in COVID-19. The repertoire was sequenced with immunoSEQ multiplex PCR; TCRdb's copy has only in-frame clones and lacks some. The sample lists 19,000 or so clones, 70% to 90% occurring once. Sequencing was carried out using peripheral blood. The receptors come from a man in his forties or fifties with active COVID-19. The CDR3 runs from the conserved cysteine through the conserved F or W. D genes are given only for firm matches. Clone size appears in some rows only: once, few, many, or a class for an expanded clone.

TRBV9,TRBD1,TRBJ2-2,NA,TGTGCCAGCAGCCCTGTGACAGGGGGTGTCGGCGGGGAGCTGTTTTTT,CASSPVTGGVGGELFF
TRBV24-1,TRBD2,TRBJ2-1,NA,TGTGCCACCAGTGACCCAGGGACTAGAGATGAGCAGTTCTTC,CATSDPGTRDEQFF
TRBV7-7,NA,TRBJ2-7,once,TGTGCCAGCAGCCTTGACAGTTTCTACGAGCAGTACTTC,CASSLDSFYEQYF
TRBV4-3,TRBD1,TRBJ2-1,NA,TGCGCCAGCAGCCTCGCCCCGTGGACAGGATACAATGAGCAGTTCTTC,CASSLAPWTGYNEQFF
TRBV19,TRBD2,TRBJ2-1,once,TGTGCCAGTAGTCGCGGGAGGGCGGCCTACAATGAGCAGTTCTTC,CASSRGRAAYNEQFF
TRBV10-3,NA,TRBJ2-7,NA,TGTGCCATCAGGGATCCCGGGACTCGCTCCTACGAGCAGTACTTC,CAIRDPGTRSYEQYF
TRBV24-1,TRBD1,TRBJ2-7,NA,TGTGCCACCAGTGTTTCGACAGGGGACTTCTCCTACGAGCAGTACTTC,CATSVSTGDFSYEQYF
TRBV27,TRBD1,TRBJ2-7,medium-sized,TGTGCCAGCAGCCCAAACCAGGGGGCATACGAGCAGTACTTC,CASSPNQGAYEQYF
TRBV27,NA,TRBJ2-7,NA,TGTGCCAGCAGTTGGGACATCTCCTACGAGCAGTACTTC,CASSWDISYEQYF
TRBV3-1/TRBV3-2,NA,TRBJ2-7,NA,TGTGCCAGCAGCCAAGAAACCGAAGAGCGGGCATTCGAGCAGTACTTC,CASSQETEERAFEQYF
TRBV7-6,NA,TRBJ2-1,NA,TGTGCCAGCAGCTTAGGGTGGCTAGCGACAATTAATGAGCAGTTCTTC,CASSLGWLATINEQFF
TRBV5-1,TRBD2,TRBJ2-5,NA,TGCGCCAGCAGCCTCCCACCACCGACTAGCCTCGGGGAGACCCAGTACTTC,CASSLPPPTSLGETQYF
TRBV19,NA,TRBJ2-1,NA,TGTGCCAGTAGTATTACGACAGTCGAACAGTTCTTC,CASSITTVEQFF
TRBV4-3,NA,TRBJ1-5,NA,TGCGCCAGCAGCCAAGGTTATAGCAATCAGCCCCAGCATTTT,CASSQGYSNQPQHF
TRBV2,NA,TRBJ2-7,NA,TGTGCCAGCCCGGACGAGCAGTACTTC,CASPDEQYF
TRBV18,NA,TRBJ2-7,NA,TGTGCCAGCTCAAGGGACACCCTATACGAGCAGTACTTC,CASSRDTLYEQYF
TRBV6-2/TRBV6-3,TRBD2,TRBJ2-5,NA,TGTGCCAGCAGTACCGGGACTAGCGGGATCTTCCTCCAAGAGACCCAGTACTTC,CASSTGTSGIFLQETQYF
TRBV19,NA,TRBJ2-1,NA,TGTGCCAGTAGTCTCCCCGGGGGTAATGAGCAGTTCTTC,CASSLPGGNEQFF
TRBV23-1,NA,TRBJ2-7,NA,TGCGCCAATACGGACTTCCCGTTTCACGAGCAGTACTTC,CANTDFPFHEQYF
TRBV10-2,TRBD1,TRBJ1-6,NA,TGCGCCAGCAGTAGTACAGGGGGTGGGTCACCCCTCCACTTT,CASSSTGGGSPLHF
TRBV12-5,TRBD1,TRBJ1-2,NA,TGTGCTAGTGGTTTGGTACGGGCAGGGGGGTATGGCTACACCTTC,CASGLVRAGGYGYTF
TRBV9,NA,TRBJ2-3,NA,TGTGCCAGCAGCGTTGAGGTCGGCACAGATACGCAGTATTTT,CASSVEVGTDTQYF
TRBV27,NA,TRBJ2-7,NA,TGTGCCAGCAGTCCAGGGGTCGAGCAGTACTTC,CASSPGVEQYF
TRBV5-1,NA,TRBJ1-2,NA,TGCGCCAGCAGCTTGGCCAGAACGGGAAACTATGGCTACACCTTC,CASSLARTGNYGYTF
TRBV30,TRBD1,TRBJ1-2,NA,TGTGCCTGGAGTCGGGACAGGCCCTATGGCTACACCTTC,CAWSRDRPYGYTF
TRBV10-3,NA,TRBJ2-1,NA,TGTGCCATCAGTGAGTCCGGACAGCTTTACAATGAGCAGTTCTTC,CAISESGQLYNEQFF
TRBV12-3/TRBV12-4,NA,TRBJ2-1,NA,TGTGCCAGCAGTTTAGGGAGGCCTAATGAGCAGTTCTTC,CASSLGRPNEQFF
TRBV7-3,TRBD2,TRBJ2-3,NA,TGTGCCAGCAGCGTTAGCGGGAGGTTGGGAGATACGCAGTATTTT,CASSVSGRLGDTQYF
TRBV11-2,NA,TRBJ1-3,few,TGTGCCAGCAGTCCATCGATCAGGATGTCAGGAAACACCATATATTTT,CASSPSIRMSGNTIYF
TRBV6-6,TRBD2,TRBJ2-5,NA,TGTGCCAGCAGTTACTCCTCGGGGGGGGCCCAAGAGACCCAGTACTTC,CASSYSSGGAQETQYF
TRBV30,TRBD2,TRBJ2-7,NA,TGTGCCTGGAGTGTCGCTAGCGGGAGCTCCTACGAGCAGTACTTC,CAWSVASGSSYEQYF
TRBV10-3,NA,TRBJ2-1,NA,TGTGCCATCAGTGCATCTCTAGCCCTCTACAATGAGCAGTTCTTC,CAISASLALYNEQFF
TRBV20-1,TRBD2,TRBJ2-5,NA,TGCAGTGCTAGTGAGGGTAGCGGGAGGGCCAGAATTAGGGAGACCCAGTACTTC,CSASEGSGRARIRETQYF
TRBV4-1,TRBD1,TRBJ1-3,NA,TGCGCCAGCAGCCAAAGACAGGGGGCAGCTGGAAACACCATATATTTT,CASSQRQGAAGNTIYF
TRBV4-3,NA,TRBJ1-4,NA,TGCGCCAGCAGCCAAGATCTTAGGAGGCCGCCTAATGAAAAACTGTTTTTT,CASSQDLRRPPNEKLFF
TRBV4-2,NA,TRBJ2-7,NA,TGTGCCAGCAGCCCACAGGGATACGAGCAGTACTTC,CASSPQGYEQYF
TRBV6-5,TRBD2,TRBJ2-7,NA,TGTGCCAGCAGTTACGGGCTAGCGGGAATCTACGAGCAGTACTTC,CASSYGLAGIYEQYF